The 4 T cell receptor beta chains in this list originate from one sample, sequenced in a study of response to subunit inactivated influenza vaccine. In TCRdb, the RT-PCR reads were re-called with MiXCR into one record per CDR3 protein. The sample yields 430,000 or so distinct CDR3 sequences, roughly 9.7% seen once. Material: PBMCs from blood, obtained more than 35 days after vaccination. The receptors were gathered from a man aged 45-65 years who received an inactivated influenza vaccine.

This clonotype was counted at least ten times. The chain carries TRBV10-3 and TRBJ2-7, with 10 nucleotides matching TRBD2. V shed 3 bases, J shed 6 bases, and the junction held 8 bases outside the gene matches. The CDR3 has 15 residues. CDR1 and CDR2 (germline): ENHRY, SYGVKD. CDR3 loop: CAISEVLAGASEQYF. For the CDR3, the DNA is TGTGCCATCAGTGAAGTGCTAGCGGGAGCCTCCGAGCAGTACTTC.

This clonotype was found many times. This chain links TRBV29-1 with TRBJ2-7, with D possibly being TRBD1 or TRBD2 (5 bases each). Germline V lookup: CDR1 SQVTM, CDR2 ANQGSEA. Trimming took 7 bases from V and 2 from J, leaving 15 bases between them. This CDR3 spans 13 amino acids. The CDR3 DNA is TGCAGCGCCCGGGACGGAGGCCCCTACGAGCAGTACTTC. Its translation: CSARDGGPYEQYF.

This clonotype has just a few counts. The V and J genes are TRBV4-3 and TRBJ2-3; TRBD1 aligns across 8 bases. This CDR3 region has 15 residues. V gave up 2 bases and J gave up 2 bases; unmatched junction bases: 3. CDR1 is LGHNA, CDR2 YSLEER, per germline. The CDR3 DNA follows: TGCGCCAGCAGCCAAACGGGACAGGCCACAGATACGCAGTATTTT. This translates into CASSQTGQATDTQYF.

This clonotype was detected ten times or more. The V call is TRBV4-1, the J call TRBJ2-2; TRBD1 is a possible D gene (6 bases). This CDR3 spans 16 amino acids. CDR1 is MGHRA and CDR2 is YSYEKL in the germline V gene. Trimming left V 3 bases short and J 13 bases short, with 24 bases between. The CDR3 nucleotides are TGCGCCAGCAGCCAGGGGCGGGTACAGGAATCCAGGGGGCTGTTTTTT. Its translation is CASSQGRVQESRGLFF.